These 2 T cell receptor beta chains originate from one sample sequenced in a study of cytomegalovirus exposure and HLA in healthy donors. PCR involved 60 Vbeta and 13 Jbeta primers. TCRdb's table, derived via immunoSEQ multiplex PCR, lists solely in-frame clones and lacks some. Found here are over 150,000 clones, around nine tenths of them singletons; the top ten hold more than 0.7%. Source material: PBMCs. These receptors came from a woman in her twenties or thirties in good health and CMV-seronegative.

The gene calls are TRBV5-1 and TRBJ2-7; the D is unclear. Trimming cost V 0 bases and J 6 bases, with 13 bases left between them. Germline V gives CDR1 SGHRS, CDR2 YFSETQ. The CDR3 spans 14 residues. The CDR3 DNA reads TGCGCCAGCAGCTTGGACCAGGTCTTAGGCGAGCAGTACTTC. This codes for CASSLDQVLGEQYF. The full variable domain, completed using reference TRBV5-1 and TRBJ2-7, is KAGVTQTPRYLIKTRGQQVTLSCSPISGHRSVSWYQQTPGQGLQFLFEYFSETQRNKGNFPGRFSGRQFSNSRSEMNVSTLELGDSALYLCASSLDQVLGEQYFGPGTRLTVT.

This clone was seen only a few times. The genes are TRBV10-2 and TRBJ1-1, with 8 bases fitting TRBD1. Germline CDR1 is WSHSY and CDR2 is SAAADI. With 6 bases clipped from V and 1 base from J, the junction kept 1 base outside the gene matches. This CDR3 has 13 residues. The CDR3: CASRGTGNTEAFF. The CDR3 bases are TGCGCCAGCAGGGGGACAGGGAACACTGAAGCTTTCTTT.